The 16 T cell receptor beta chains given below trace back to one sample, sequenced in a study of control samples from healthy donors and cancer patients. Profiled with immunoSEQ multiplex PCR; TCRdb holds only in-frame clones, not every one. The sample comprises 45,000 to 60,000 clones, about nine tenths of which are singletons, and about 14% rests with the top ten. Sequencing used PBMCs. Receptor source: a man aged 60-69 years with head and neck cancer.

The CDR3 sequence is CASKTLATQETQYF. CDR3 DNA sequence: TGTGCCAGCAAGACCCTAGCCACCCAAGAGACCCAGTACTTC. The chain couples TRBV2 to TRBJ2-5; maybe TRBD2 (5 bases). Trimming shortened V by 7 bases and J by 1 base, and 13 bases separated the two germline ends. In germline, CDR1 is SNHLY, CDR2 FYNNEI. There are 14 residues in the CDR3.

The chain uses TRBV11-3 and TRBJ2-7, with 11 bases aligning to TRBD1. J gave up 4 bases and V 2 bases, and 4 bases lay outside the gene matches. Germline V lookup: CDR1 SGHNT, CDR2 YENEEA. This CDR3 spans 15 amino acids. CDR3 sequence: CASSLWDRGNYEQYF. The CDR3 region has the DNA TGTGCCAGCAGCTTATGGGACAGGGGGAATTACGAGCAGTACTTC.

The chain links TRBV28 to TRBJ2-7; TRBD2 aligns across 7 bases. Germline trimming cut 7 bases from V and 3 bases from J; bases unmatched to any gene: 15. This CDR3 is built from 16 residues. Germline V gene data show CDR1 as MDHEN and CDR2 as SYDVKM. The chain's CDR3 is CASTGSGGLGRYEQYF. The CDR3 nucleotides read TGTGCCAGCACCGGATCGGGGGGTTTGGGACGCTACGAGCAGTACTTC.

This chain's CDR3 is CASTFSGTFTDTQYF. As DNA, the CDR3 is TGTGCCAGCACTTTTTCGGGAACCTTCACAGATACGCAGTATTTT. The chain has TRBV7-3 and TRBJ2-3; D is perhaps TRBD2 (5 bases). The V gene's germline CDR1 is SGHTA and CDR2 FQGTGA. The CDR3 is 15 residues long. Trimming removed 7 bases at V and 2 bases at J, with 16 bases between.

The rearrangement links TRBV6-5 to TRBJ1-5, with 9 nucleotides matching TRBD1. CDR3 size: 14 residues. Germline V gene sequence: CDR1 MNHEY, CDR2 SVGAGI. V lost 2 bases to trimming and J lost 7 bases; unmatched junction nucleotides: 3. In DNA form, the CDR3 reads TGTGCCAGCAGTTACGACAGGGGGGGCCAGCCCCAGCATTTT. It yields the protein CASSYDRGGQPQHF.

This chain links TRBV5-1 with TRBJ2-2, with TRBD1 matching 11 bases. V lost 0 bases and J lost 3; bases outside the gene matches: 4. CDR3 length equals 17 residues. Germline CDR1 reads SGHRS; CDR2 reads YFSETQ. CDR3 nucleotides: TGCGCCAGCAGCTTGGCCCGGACAGGGGGCGACACCGGGGAGCTGTTTTTT. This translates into CASSLARTGGDTGELFF.

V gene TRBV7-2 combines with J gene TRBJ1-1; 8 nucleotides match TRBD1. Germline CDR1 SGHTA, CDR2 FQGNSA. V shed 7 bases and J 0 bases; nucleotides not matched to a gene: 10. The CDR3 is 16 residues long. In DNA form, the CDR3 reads TGTGCCAGCAAGGGACAGGTGGGCATCATGAACACTGAAGCTTTCTTT. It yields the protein CASKGQVGIMNTEAFF.

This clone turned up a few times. The CDR3 sequence is CASSLAGTQHNSPLHF. DNA of the CDR3: TGCGCCAGCAGCTTGGCCGGGACACAACATAATTCACCCCTCCACTTT. The chain joins TRBV5-1 to TRBJ1-6; tentative D call: TRBD1 (6 bases). Germline CDR1 and CDR2: SGHRS and YFSETQ. Between the trimmed V and J ends, which lost 0 bases and 5 bases, there was a span of 12 bases. CDR3 length: 16 residues.

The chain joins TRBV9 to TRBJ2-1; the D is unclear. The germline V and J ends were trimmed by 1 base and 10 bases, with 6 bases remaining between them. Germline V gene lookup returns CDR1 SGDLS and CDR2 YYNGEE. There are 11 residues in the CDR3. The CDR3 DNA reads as TGTGCCAGCAGCGTACTTCGAGAGCAGTTCTTC. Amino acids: CASSVLREQFF. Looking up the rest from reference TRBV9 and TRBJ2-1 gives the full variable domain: DSGVTQTPKHLITATGQRVTLRCSPRSGDLSVYWYQQSLDQGLQFLIQYYNGEERAKGNILERFSAQQFPDLHSELNLSSLELGDSALYFCASSVLREQFFGPGTRLTVL.

CDR3 residues: CASSLLTGNTIYF. CDR3 coding DNA: TGTGCCTCCTCCCTCCTCACAGGAAACACCATATATTTT. This chain joins TRBV6-5 and TRBJ1-3; D remains unclear. The CDR3 sequence is 13 residues long. Germline CDR1 reads MNHEY; CDR2 reads SVGAGI. Trimming shortened V by 11 bases and J by 4 bases, and 15 bases separated the two germline ends.

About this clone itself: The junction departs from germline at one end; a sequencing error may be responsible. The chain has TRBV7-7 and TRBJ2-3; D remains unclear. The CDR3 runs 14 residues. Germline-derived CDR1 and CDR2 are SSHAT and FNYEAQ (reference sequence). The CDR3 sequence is CASSYDRSTDTQYF. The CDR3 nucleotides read TGTGCTAGCAGCTACGATCGAAGCACAGATACGCAGTATTTT.

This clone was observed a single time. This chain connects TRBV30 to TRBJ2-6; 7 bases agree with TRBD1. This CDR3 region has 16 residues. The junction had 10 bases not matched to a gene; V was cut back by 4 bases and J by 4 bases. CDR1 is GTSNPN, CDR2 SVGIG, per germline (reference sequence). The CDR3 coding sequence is TGTGCCTGGACGGGACAGAGGTTCTTGGGGGCCAACGTCCTGACTTTC. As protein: CAWTGQRFLGANVLTF.

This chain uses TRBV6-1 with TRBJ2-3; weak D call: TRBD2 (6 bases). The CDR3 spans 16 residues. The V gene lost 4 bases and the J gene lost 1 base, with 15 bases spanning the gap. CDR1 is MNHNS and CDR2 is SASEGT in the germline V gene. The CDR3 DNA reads TGTGCCAGCAGTGGTAGCGGTCAAACCCGCACAGATACGCAGTATTTT. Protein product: CASSGSGQTRTDTQYF.

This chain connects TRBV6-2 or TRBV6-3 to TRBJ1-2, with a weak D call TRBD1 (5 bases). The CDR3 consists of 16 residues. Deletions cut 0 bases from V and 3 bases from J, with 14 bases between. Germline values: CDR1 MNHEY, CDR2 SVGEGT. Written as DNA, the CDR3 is TGTGCCAGCAGTTACTCGACAGCGGGCGCGTACTATGGCTACACCTTC. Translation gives CASSYSTAGAYYGYTF.

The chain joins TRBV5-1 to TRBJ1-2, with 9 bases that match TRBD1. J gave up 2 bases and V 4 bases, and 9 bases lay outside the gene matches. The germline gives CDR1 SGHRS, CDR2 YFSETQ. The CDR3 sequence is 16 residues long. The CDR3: CASSPPTGQGNYGYTF. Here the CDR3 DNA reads TGCGCCAGCAGCCCCCCCACAGGACAGGGGAACTATGGCTACACCTTC.

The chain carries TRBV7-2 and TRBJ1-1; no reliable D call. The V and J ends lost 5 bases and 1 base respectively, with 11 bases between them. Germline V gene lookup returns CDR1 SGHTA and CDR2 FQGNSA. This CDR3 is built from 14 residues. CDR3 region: CASSPDRGNTEAFF. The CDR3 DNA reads TGTGCCAGCAGCCCCGATCGAGGGAACACTGAAGCTTTCTTT.